These 3 T cell receptor beta chains were sequenced from one sample in a study of T cells in Graves' hyperthyroidism and ophthalmopathy. RNA transcripts gave rise to amplified TCR beta CDR3 regions. The HTBI primer set was used in a first-round RT-PCR of the TCR CDR3. TCRdb recomputed calls from the multiplex PCR reads with MiXCR, one row per CDR3 protein. The table shows a few hundred thousand distinct CDR3 sequences, with roughly 20% occurring only once. The sequenced sample was blood. These receptors all come from a woman in her fifties or sixties with Graves' hyperthyroidism.

About this clonotype: At one of its ends the junction is not consistent with the germline gene, which may arise from a read error. The rearrangement links TRBV30 to TRBJ2-1; 7 bases agree with TRBD2. The CDR3 is 15 residues long. Germline CDR1 reads GTSNPN; CDR2 reads SVGIG (reference sequence). The CDR3 coding sequence is TGTGCCTGCGACGGACTAGGGAGCTCCTACAATAAGCAGTTCTTC. Translation gives CACDGLGSSYNKQFF. Full variable domain (remainder filled in from reference TRBV30 and TRBJ2-1): SQTIHQWPATLVQPVGSPLSLECTVEGTSNPNLYWYRQAAGRGLQLLFYSVGIGQISSEVPQNLSASRPQDRQFILSSKKLLLSDSGFYLCACDGLGSSYNKQFFGPGTRLTVL.

V usage is TRBV11-2 and J usage is TRBJ2-3; D is uncertain. In germline, CDR1 is SGHAT, CDR2 FQNNGV. This CDR3 is 14 amino acids long. V lost 5 bases and J lost 0, with 9 bases in between. CDR3 in DNA: TGTGCCAGCAGCCCTATACCTAGCACAGATACGCAGTATTTT. This translates into CASSPIPSTDTQYF.

At least ten counts were recorded for this clonotype. CDR3 protein: CASSSNSYTEAFF. The CDR3 bases are TGTGCCAGCAGCTCGAACAGTTACACTGAAGCTTTCTTT. This chain uses TRBV12-3 or TRBV12-4 with TRBJ1-1; no firm D call. V lost 6 bases and J 3 bases, leaving 11 bases between the germline ends. This CDR3 has 13 amino acids.